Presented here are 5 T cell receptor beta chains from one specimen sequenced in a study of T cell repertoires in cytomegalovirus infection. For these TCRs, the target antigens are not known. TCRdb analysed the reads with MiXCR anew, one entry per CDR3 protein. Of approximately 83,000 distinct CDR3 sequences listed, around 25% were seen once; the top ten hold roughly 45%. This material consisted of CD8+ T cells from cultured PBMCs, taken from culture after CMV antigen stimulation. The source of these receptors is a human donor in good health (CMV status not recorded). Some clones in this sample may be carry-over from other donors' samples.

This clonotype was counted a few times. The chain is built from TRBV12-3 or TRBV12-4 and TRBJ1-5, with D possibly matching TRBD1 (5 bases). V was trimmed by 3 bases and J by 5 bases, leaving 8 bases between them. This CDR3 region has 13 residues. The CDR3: CASSFLGDQPQHF. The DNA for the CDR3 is TGTGCCAGCAGTTTTCTGGGGGATCAGCCCCAGCATTTT.

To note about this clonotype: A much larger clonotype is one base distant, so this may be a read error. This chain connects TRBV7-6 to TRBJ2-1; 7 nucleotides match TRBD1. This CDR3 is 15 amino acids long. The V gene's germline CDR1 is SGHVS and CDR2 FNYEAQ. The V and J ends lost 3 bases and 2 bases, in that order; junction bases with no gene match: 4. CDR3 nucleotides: TGTGCCAGCAGCTTGGGACAGAGGGCCTACAATGAGCAGTTCTTC. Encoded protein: CASSLGQRAYNEQFF.

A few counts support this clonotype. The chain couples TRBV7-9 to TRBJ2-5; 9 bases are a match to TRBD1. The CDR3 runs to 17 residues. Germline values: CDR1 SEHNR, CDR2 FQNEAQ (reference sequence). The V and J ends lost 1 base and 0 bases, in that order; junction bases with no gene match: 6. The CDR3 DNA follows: TGTGCCAGCAGCTTAGTCCCCGACAGGGGGTACCAAGAGACCCAGTACTTC. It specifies CASSLVPDRGYQETQYF. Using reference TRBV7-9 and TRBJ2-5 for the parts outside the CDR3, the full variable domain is DTGVSQNPRHKITKRGQNVTFRCDPISEHNRLYWYRQTLGQGPEFLTYFQNEAQLEKSRLLSDRFSAERPKGSFSTLEIQRTEQGDSAMYLCASSLVPDRGYQETQYFGPGTRLLVL.

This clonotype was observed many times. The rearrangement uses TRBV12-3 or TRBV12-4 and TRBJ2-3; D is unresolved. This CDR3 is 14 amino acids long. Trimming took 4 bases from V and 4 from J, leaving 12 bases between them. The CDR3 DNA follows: TGTGCCAGCAGTTGGCTAGGTACATCAGATACGCAGTATTTT. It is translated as CASSWLGTSDTQYF.

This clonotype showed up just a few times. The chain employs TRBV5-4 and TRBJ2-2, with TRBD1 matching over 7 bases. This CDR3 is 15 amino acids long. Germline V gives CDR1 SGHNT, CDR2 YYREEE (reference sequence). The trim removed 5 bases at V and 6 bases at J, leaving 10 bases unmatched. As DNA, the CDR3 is TGTGCCAGCAGACTCGGGACAGCCGACGCCGGGGAGCTGTTTTTT. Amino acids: CASRLGTADAGELFF.